This T cell receptor (beta chain) is from a study of Ad26.COV2.S vaccination and SARS-CoV-2 variants. Across the study: Into the muscle, Ad26.COV2.S was dosed once or twice, 56 days apart.

Sequencing used immunoSEQ multiplex PCR; TCRdb keeps in-frame clones, though not all of them. Of hundreds of thousands of clones in the sample, more than 80% were seen once. Study findings and constraints: Recipients of either vaccine or placebo displayed similar breadth of non-spike TCRs.

Comment on this clone: The antigen remains unidentified.

Treatment defined: 15 to 20 received Ad26.COV2.S at low or high dose, single or two shots; roughly 5 received placebo; per-sample allocation not given. Specimens were obtained on day 63 following the first vaccine or placebo injection. Within Boston, the person who donated was an adult of 18-55 years. Vaccine was an Ad26 vector expressing Wuhan-strain SARS-CoV-2 spike. The source is a person between 18 and 60 years old who received the Ad26.COV2.S COVID-19 vaccine or a placebo. This material consisted of peripheral blood, taken in a trial of Ad26.COV2.S vaccine versus placebo.

CDR3 DNA sequence: TGTGCCAGCAGCCGCAGGGAACTTTCATACAATGAGCAGTTCTTC. Its protein is CASSRRELSYNEQFF. J is TRBJ2-1 and V is TRBV7-2; tentatively, D is TRBD1 (5 bases). The CDR3 sequence is 15 residues long. The V gene lost 5 bases and the J gene lost 4 bases, with 15 bases spanning the gap. The germline V gene has CDR1 SGHTA and CDR2 FQGNSA. Variable domain in full (rest from reference TRBV7-2 and TRBJ2-1): GAGVSQSPSNKVTEKGKDVELRCDPISGHTALYWYRQSLGQGLEFLIYFQGNSAPDKSGLPSDRFSAERTGGSVSTLTIQRTQQEDSAVYLCASSRRELSYNEQFFGPGTRLTVL.